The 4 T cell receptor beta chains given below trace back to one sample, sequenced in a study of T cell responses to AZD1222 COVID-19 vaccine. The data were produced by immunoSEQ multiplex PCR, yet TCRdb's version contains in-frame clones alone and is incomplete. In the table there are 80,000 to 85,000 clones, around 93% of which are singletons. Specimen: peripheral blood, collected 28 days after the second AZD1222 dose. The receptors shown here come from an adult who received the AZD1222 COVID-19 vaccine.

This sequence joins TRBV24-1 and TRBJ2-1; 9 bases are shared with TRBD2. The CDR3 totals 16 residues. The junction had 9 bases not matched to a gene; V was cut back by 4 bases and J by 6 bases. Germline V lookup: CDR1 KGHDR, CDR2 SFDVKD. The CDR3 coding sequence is TGTGCCACCAGTGACATTAGCGGGAGTGAGATCAATGAGCAGTTCTTC. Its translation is CATSDISGSEINEQFF.

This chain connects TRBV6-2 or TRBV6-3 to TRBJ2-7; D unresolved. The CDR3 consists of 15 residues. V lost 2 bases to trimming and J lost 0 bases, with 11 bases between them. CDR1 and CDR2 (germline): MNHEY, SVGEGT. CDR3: CASSYPRRPSYEQYF. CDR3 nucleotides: TGTGCCAGCAGTTACCCCCGGCGCCCCTCCTACGAGCAGTACTTC.

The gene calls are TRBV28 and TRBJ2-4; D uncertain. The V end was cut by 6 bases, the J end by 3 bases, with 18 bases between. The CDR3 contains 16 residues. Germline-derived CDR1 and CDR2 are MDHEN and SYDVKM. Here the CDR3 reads CASSPARAGDKNIQYF. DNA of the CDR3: TGTGCCAGCAGCCCCGCAAGGGCCGGAGACAAAAACATTCAGTACTTC.

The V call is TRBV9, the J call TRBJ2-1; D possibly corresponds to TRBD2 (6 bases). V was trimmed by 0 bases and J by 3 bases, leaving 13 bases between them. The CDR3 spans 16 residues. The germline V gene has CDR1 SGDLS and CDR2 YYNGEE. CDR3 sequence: CASSVADSGLYNEQFF. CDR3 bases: TGTGCCAGCAGCGTAGCGGATAGCGGTCTCTACAATGAGCAGTTCTTC.